A single sample gave rise to the 31 T cell receptor beta chains below, sequenced in a study of T cells in Graves' hyperthyroidism and ophthalmopathy. Amplification of TCR beta CDR3 regions used RNA as the template. HTBI primers drove first-round RT-PCR of the TCR CDR3. Using its own MiXCR run on the multiplex PCR reads, TCRdb lists one record per CDR3 protein. The sample has 400,000 or so distinct CDR3 sequences, more than 12% seen once. Input material: blood. Receptor source: a woman aged 30 to 39 with Graves' ophthalmopathy.

In this sample, this clonotype turned up many times. This rearrangement joins TRBV3-1 to TRBJ1-5, with a tentative D call TRBD1 (5 bases). Trimming left V 3 bases short and J 7 bases short, with 16 bases between. This CDR3 spans 15 amino acids. Germline lookup yields CDR1 LGHDT and CDR2 YNNKEL (reference sequence). The CDR3 spells CASSQRGVTVQPQHF. The CDR3 DNA is TGTGCCAGCAGCCAGAGAGGGGTTACGGTACAGCCCCAGCATTTT.

This clonotype appeared many times. The gene calls are TRBV7-2 and TRBJ2-7; D possibly uses TRBD1 or TRBD2 (5 bases each). V gave up 5 bases and J gave up 2 bases, with 19 bases separating them. The CDR3 runs 16 residues. From germline, CDR1 is SGHTA and CDR2 FQGNSA. Here the CDR3 reads CASSPRFDRGAYEQYF. For the CDR3, the DNA is TGTGCCAGCAGCCCACGCTTCGATAGAGGGGCCTACGAGCAGTACTTC.

The chain links TRBV19 to TRBJ2-3; perhaps TRBD1 as D (5 bases). Trimming cost V 7 bases and J 0 bases, with 20 bases left between them. CDR1 and CDR2 (germline): LNHDA, SQIVND (reference sequence). The CDR3 is 17 amino acids. The CDR3 DNA reads TGTGCCAGTACCGCACGTGGGTGGGGCAGAAGCACAGATACGCAGTATTTT. This gives the protein CASTARGWGRSTDTQYF.

Ten or more counts support this clonotype. This sequence joins TRBV30 and TRBJ1-1; D ambiguous. V shed 4 bases and J shed 3 bases, with 15 bases lying between them. The CDR3 is made up of 14 amino acids. Germline loops: CDR1 GTSNPN, CDR2 SVGIG (reference sequence). The CDR3, as DNA: TGTGCCTGGATCGATTCAGGATTGGACACTGAAGCTTTCTTT. Protein product: CAWIDSGLDTEAFF.

The chain employs TRBV4-2 and TRBJ1-5; D is uncertain. Per germline, CDR1 LGHNA and CDR2 YNFKEQ. V was cut by 1 base and J by 3 bases, with 16 bases left in between. The CDR3 covers 17 residues. Here the CDR3 reads CASSQVLLLGNNQPQHF. For the CDR3, the DNA is TGTGCCAGCAGCCAAGTGTTGTTGTTGGGAAACAATCAGCCCCAGCATTTT.

This clonotype appeared many times. The chain uses TRBV12-3 or TRBV12-4 and TRBJ2-4, with D perhaps matching TRBD2 (5 bases). Trimming took 3 bases from V and 8 from J, leaving 11 bases between them. The CDR3 covers 13 residues. The CDR3 DNA sequence: TGTGCCAGCAGTTTTAGTCGCGGGCACATTCAGTACTTC. Encoded protein: CASSFSRGHIQYF.

This clonotype was detected ten times or more. This sequence joins TRBV24-1 and TRBJ2-3, with D perhaps assigned TRBD1 or TRBD2 (6 bases each). The CDR3 consists of 16 residues. Germline V lookup: CDR1 KGHDR, CDR2 SFDVKD. The V gene lost 5 bases and the J gene lost 2 bases, with 16 bases spanning the gap. The CDR3 bases are TGTGCCACCAGTGGTCCTTCGGGGGCCTTCACAGATACGCAGTATTTT. Translated: CATSGPSGAFTDTQYF.

This clonotype was observed once. The CDR3 loop is CASSIDQAVFATNEKLFF. DNA of the CDR3: TGTGCCAGTAGTATAGATCAGGCAGTTTTCGCAACTAATGAAAAACTGTTTTTT. The V call is TRBV19, the J call TRBJ1-4; the D is unclear. The CDR3 consists of 18 residues. Trimming took 0 bases from V and 0 from J, leaving 14 bases between them. The V gene's germline CDR1 is LNHDA and CDR2 SQIVND (reference sequence).

This rearrangement joins TRBV10-3 to TRBJ2-6, with D hard to call. With 4 bases removed from V and 6 bases from J, the gap between germline ends came to 1 base. Germline V lookup: CDR1 ENHRY, CDR2 SYGVKD. This CDR3 has 11 residues. The CDR3 sequence: CAISAANVLTF. CDR3 bases: TGTGCCATCAGTGCGGCCAACGTCCTGACTTTC.

There are many counts of this clonotype. The chain joins TRBV30 to TRBJ2-1; tentatively, D is TRBD2 (5 bases). Per germline, CDR1 GTSNPN and CDR2 SVGIG (reference sequence). The V and J ends lost 0 bases and 9 bases respectively, with 18 bases between them. The CDR3 runs 15 residues. CDR3 in DNA: TGTGCCTGGAGTGTCGGACTCCCGGCTTTTGTTGAGCAGTTCTTC. Translation gives CAWSVGLPAFVEQFF.

Points on this clonotype: This may stem from a read error, because a much larger clone lies one nucleotide away. Since no conserved phenylalanine or tryptophan closes the CDR3, a read error is the likely cause. This chain joins TRBV24-1 and TRBJ2-3; D uncertain. Per germline, CDR1 KGHDR and CDR2 SFDVKD. Trimming removed 2 bases at V and 3 bases at J, with 8 bases between. The CDR3 runs 14 residues. CDR3 DNA sequence: TGTGCCACCAGTGATTCGGCAGGAACAGATACGCAGTATTCT. Residues: CATSDSAGTDTQYS.

This clonotype has a count of ten or more. The rearrangement joins TRBV2 to TRBJ2-5; no firm D call. With 4 bases removed from V and 0 bases from J, the gap between germline ends came to 3 bases. Looked up from germline, CDR1 is SNHLY and CDR2 is FYNNEI. CDR3 length equals 12 residues. CDR3 coding DNA: TGTGCCAGCAGTGTCCACCAAGAGACCCAGTACTTC. Translation gives CASSVHQETQYF.

The chain links TRBV30 to TRBJ1-2; D remains unclear. CDR1 is GTSNPN and CDR2 is SVGIG in the germline V gene (reference sequence). The V gene lost 2 bases and the J gene lost 2 bases, with 12 bases spanning the gap. The CDR3 extends over 14 amino acids. The CDR3 sequence: CAWSLRRTNYGYTF. The CDR3 bases are TGTGCCTGGAGTCTTAGGAGGACGAACTATGGCTACACCTTC. Full variable domain (remainder filled in from reference TRBV30 and TRBJ1-2): SQTIHQWPATLVQPVGSPLSLECTVEGTSNPNLYWYRQAAGRGLQLLFYSVGIGQISSEVPQNLSASRPQDRQFILSSKKLLLSDSGFYLCAWSLRRTNYGYTFGSGTRLTVV.

The table lists this clonotype with many counts. The chain recombines TRBV29-1 with TRBJ1-4; D is ambiguous. The CDR3 length is 14 residues. Trimming shortened V by 4 bases and J by 10 bases, and 19 bases separated the two germline ends. Germline V CDR1 and CDR2: SQVTM, ANQGSEA. The CDR3 loop reads CSVAAQTGIRKLFF. In DNA, the CDR3 is TGCAGCGTTGCGGCTCAAACCGGCATTCGAAAACTGTTTTTT.

This clonotype was detected many times. The chain carries TRBV11-3 and TRBJ1-2; D is unresolved. The CDR3 has 12 amino acids. The germline V gene has CDR1 SGHNT and CDR2 YENEEA. V was cut by 4 bases and J by 4 bases, with 7 bases left in between. The CDR3 nucleotides are TGTGCCAGCAGCTCTAATCTCTATGGCTACACCTTC. This sequence encodes CASSSNLYGYTF. Together with reference TRBV11-3 and TRBJ1-2, the CDR3 gives the full variable domain: EAGVVQSPRYKIIEKKQPVAFWCNPISGHNTLYWYLQNLGQGPELLIRYENEEAVDDSQLPKDRFSAERLKGVDSTLKIQPAELGDSAVYLCASSSNLYGYTFGSGTRLTVV.

This clonotype was picked up a small number of times. The CDR3 DNA reads as TGTGCCAGTAGTATAGTTCCCTCTGGGCTCTACGAGCAGTACTTC. Translation: CASSIVPSGLYEQYF. V is TRBV19 and J is TRBJ2-7; D not certain. The V and J ends lost 1 base and 3 bases respectively, with 13 bases between them. The CDR3 extends over 15 amino acids. Germline CDR1 LNHDA, CDR2 SQIVND (reference sequence).

To note about this clonotype: A much more abundant neighbour one base away suggests this may be a read error. The chain uses TRBV24-1 and TRBJ2-7; D uncertain. The CDR3 has 11 residues. From germline, CDR1 is KGHDR and CDR2 SFDVKD. V was pared by 2 bases and J by 10 bases, with 8 bases between. The CDR3 coding sequence is TGTGCCACCAGTGATTCCTATCATCAGTACTTC. As protein: CATSDSYHQYF.

V is TRBV2 and J is TRBJ1-4, with D tentatively TRBD1 (6 bases). The CDR3 runs 16 residues. V was pared by 4 bases and J by 7 bases, with 19 bases between. Germline V CDR1 and CDR2: SNHLY, FYNNEI. The CDR3 reads CASSGLEGGTFEKLFF. In DNA form, the CDR3 reads TGTGCCAGCAGTGGACTCGAAGGGGGAACATTTGAAAAACTGTTTTTT. The full variable domain, rest sourced from reference TRBV2 and TRBJ1-4, is EPEVTQTPSHQVTQMGQEVILRCVPISNHLYFYWYRQILGQKVEFLVSFYNNEISEKSEIFDDQFSVERPDGSNFTLKIRSTKLEDSAMYFCASSGLEGGTFEKLFFGSGTQLSVL.

This clonotype was observed many times. The chain couples TRBV30 to TRBJ2-5; D tentatively reads TRBD1 or TRBD2 (5 bases each). Germline CDR1 GTSNPN, CDR2 SVGIG (reference sequence). The CDR3 sequence is 11 residues long. Trimming removed 3 bases at V and 5 bases at J, with 7 bases between. The DNA for the CDR3 is TGTGCCTGGAGCAGGGAGGAGACCCAGTACTTC. As protein: CAWSREETQYF.

The V gene is TRBV4-1, the J gene TRBJ2-3, with D possibly being TRBD1 or TRBD2 (5 bases each). CDR3 size: 16 residues. V was shortened by 0 bases and J by 6 bases, with 16 bases between the two germline ends. The V gene's germline CDR1 is MGHRA and CDR2 YSYEKL. The CDR3 DNA reads TGCGCCAGCAGCCAAGATCTTCTCGGGGACCGGGATACGCAGTATTTT. This codes for CASSQDLLGDRDTQYF.

The genes are TRBV11-3 and TRBJ2-1; D possibly uses TRBD1 or TRBD2 (5 bases each). This CDR3 region has 14 residues. Germline CDR1 SGHNT, CDR2 YENEEA. The germline V and J ends were trimmed by 1 base and 5 bases, with 9 bases remaining between them. For the CDR3, the DNA is TGTGCCAGCAGCTTAGGGGGGACGGACAATGAGCAGTTCTTC. This gives the protein CASSLGGTDNEQFF. The whole variable domain, remainder taken from reference TRBV11-3 and TRBJ2-1, is EAGVVQSPRYKIIEKKQPVAFWCNPISGHNTLYWYLQNLGQGPELLIRYENEEAVDDSQLPKDRFSAERLKGVDSTLKIQPAELGDSAVYLCASSLGGTDNEQFFGPGTRLTVL.

This clonotype was detected many times. The chain has TRBV20-1 and TRBJ2-1; no clear D. Germline assignment: CDR1 DFQATT and CDR2 SNEGSKA (reference sequence). This CDR3 region has 12 residues. V shed 3 bases and J shed 5 bases, with 8 bases lying between them. In nucleotides, the CDR3 is TGCAGTGCTAGCGAAGGGCACAATGAGCAGTTCTTC. Translated: CSASEGHNEQFF.

The chain uses TRBV9 and TRBJ2-6, with D unclear. V was cut by 4 bases and J by 0 bases, with 14 bases left in between. Germline assignment: CDR1 SGDLS and CDR2 YYNGEE. There are 17 residues in the CDR3. CDR3 protein: CASSPFGSPSGANVLTF. The CDR3 DNA reads TGTGCCAGCAGCCCTTTTGGGTCCCCCTCTGGGGCCAACGTCCTGACTTTC.

The rearrangement joins TRBV9 to TRBJ2-5; 11 bases are a match to TRBD2. V trimming: 0 bases; J trimming: 5 bases; junction bases outside the gene matches: 9. In germline, CDR1 is SGDLS, CDR2 YYNGEE. This CDR3 comprises 17 residues. CDR3 residues: CASSVAASGGPGETQYF. Here the CDR3 DNA reads TGTGCCAGCAGCGTAGCAGCTAGCGGGGGGCCTGGGGAGACCCAGTACTTC.

This clonotype was seen once. The junction departs from the called germline gene at one end, perhaps through a read error. The chain joins TRBV7-9 to TRBJ1-1; 7 bases align to TRBD1. The germline gives CDR1 SEHNR, CDR2 FQNEAQ (reference sequence). The CDR3 has 14 residues. In DNA, the CDR3 is TGTACCAGCAGCCTCTCGAGGACAGGAGATGAAGCTTTCTTT. This translates into CTSSLSRTGDEAFF.

This clonotype appeared a few times. The chain links TRBV7-6 to TRBJ2-7; 7 bases agree with TRBD1. This CDR3 is built from 17 residues. The germline gives CDR1 SGHVS, CDR2 FNYEAQ. The ends lost 5 bases at V and 1 base at J; junction bases unmatched: 14. CDR3 sequence: CASSPRRQGGGSYEQYF. As DNA, the CDR3 is TGTGCCAGCAGCCCACGCCGACAGGGCGGCGGTTCCTACGAGCAGTACTTC. The variable domain in full, completed from reference TRBV7-6 and TRBJ2-7, reads GAGVSQSPRYKVTKRGQDVALRCDPISGHVSLYWYRQALGQGPEFLTYFNYEAQQDKSGLPNDRFSAERPEGSISTLTIQRTEQRDSAMYRCASSPRRQGGGSYEQYFGPGTRLTVT.

This clonotype was counted at least ten times. The V and J genes are TRBV28 and TRBJ1-1; 11 positions agree with TRBD1. The CDR3 consists of 17 residues. Germline lookup yields CDR1 MDHEN and CDR2 SYDVKM. The trim removed 7 bases at V and 4 bases at J, leaving 14 bases unmatched. CDR3 amino acids: CASTIVPGQGVGTEAFF. The CDR3 DNA sequence: TGTGCCAGCACCATAGTCCCGGGACAGGGGGTGGGCACTGAAGCTTTCTTT.

The chain recombines TRBV7-9 with TRBJ2-1; TRBD2 matches 9 bases. The germline V gene encodes CDR1 SEHNR and CDR2 FQNEAQ (reference sequence). V dropped 5 bases and J dropped 5; count of bases not matched to a gene: 4. The CDR3 totals 14 residues. For the CDR3, the DNA is TGTGCCAGCAGCCCTAGCGGGGTCGACAATGAGCAGTTCTTC. It codes for CASSPSGVDNEQFF.

This clonotype was seen repeatedly, ten times or more. The rearrangement uses TRBV5-1 and TRBJ2-2; possibly TRBD2 for D (5 bases). Germline CDR1 is SGHRS and CDR2 is YFSETQ. Trimming pared 1 base from V and 4 bases from J, leaving 11 bases between. This CDR3 region has 15 residues. The CDR3 is CASSLQRSSTGELFF. As DNA, the CDR3 is TGCGCCAGCAGCTTGCAGCGGAGTTCCACCGGGGAGCTGTTTTTT.

This clonotype has at least ten counts. The rearrangement joins TRBV20-1 to TRBJ2-7; the match to TRBD2 covers 9 bases. There are 15 residues in the CDR3. Per the germline V gene, CDR1 is DFQATT and CDR2 is SNEGSKA (reference sequence). Germline trimming cut 0 bases from V and 3 bases from J; bases unmatched to any gene: 6. DNA of the CDR3: TGCAGTGCTAGAGATGGCGGGGGGGCCATCTACGAGCAGTACTTC. Its protein product is CSARDGGGAIYEQYF.

This clonotype was seen at least ten times. The chain is built from TRBV2 and TRBJ2-1, with 9 bases that match TRBD1. Per the germline V gene, CDR1 is SNHLY and CDR2 is FYNNEI. The V gene end was trimmed by 6 bases and the J gene end by 1 base; junction bases not matched to a gene: 4. This CDR3 has 15 residues. CDR3 amino acids: CASSGDRASYNEQFF. The CDR3 DNA reads as TGTGCCAGCAGCGGGGACAGGGCGTCCTACAATGAGCAGTTCTTC.